These 22 T cell receptor beta chains originate from one sample sequenced in a study of T cells after posttransplantation cyclophosphamide. Clones were read by immunoSEQ multiplex PCR, and TCRdb kept only the in-frame ones, dropping some. Sampling found around 26,000 clones, none seen once. Busulfan-fludarabine conditioning, marrow transplant, and cyclophosphamide on days +3 and +4 were administered. The sample consisted of PBMCs, taken after allogeneic stem cell transplant with posttransplant cyclophosphamide. Receptors were obtained from a male patient aged 18 to 35 who received an allogeneic stem cell transplant from a related donor, was CMV-positive, and had no GVHD. Part of the T cell pool may stem from the graft donor.

This clone has a handful of counts. The V call is TRBV15, the J call TRBJ2-5; tentatively, D is TRBD2 (5 bases). CDR3 length equals 15 residues. Looked up from germline, CDR1 is LNHNV and CDR2 is YYDKDF (reference sequence). Trimming left V 0 bases short and J 2 bases short, with 10 bases between. The CDR3 DNA is TGTGCCACCAGCAGAGATAACCAGCGGCAAGAGACCCAGTACTTC. Amino acid sequence: CATSRDNQRQETQYF. Full variable domain (missing parts from reference TRBV15 and TRBJ2-5): DAMVIQNPRYQVTQFGKPVTLSCSQTLNHNVMYWYQQKSSQAPKLLFHYYDKDFNNEADTPDNFQSRRPNTSFCFLDIRSPGLGDTAMYLCATSRDNQRQETQYFGPGTRLLVL.

This clone has at least ten counts. V gene TRBV18 combines with J gene TRBJ1-2; 8 nucleotides line up with TRBD1. The CDR3 is made up of 13 amino acids. V shed 3 bases and J 5 bases; nucleotides not matched to a gene: 2. Germline CDR1 is KGHSH and CDR2 is LQKENI. CDR3 protein: CASSPDRGYGYTF. CDR3 in DNA: TGTGCCAGCTCACCCGACAGGGGATATGGCTACACCTTC.

This clone was seen a handful of times. V usage is TRBV23-1 and J usage is TRBJ2-7, with a tentative D call TRBD1 (6 bases). TRBV23-1 is filed as an ORF, its function uncertain. The CDR3 length is 16 residues. With 7 bases removed from V and 3 bases from J, the gap between germline ends came to 22 bases. CDR3: CASIDQRQGQRYEQYF. DNA for the CDR3: TGCGCCAGCATAGACCAGCGGCAGGGACAACGCTACGAGCAGTACTTC.

This clone came up many times. The chain is built from TRBV7-8 and TRBJ2-7, with 7 positions matching TRBD1. V gave up 6 bases and J gave up 4 bases; unmatched junction bases: 9. CDR3 length: 14 residues. Germline CDR1 and CDR2: SGHVS and FQNEAQ. CDR3 bases: TGTGCCAGCAGTTATAGGGACAGTCGGTACGAGCAGTACTTC. Translating it yields CASSYRDSRYEQYF.

This clone appeared many times. The chain employs TRBV6-5 and TRBJ1-5; perhaps TRBD1 as D (6 bases). Trimming stripped 5 bases from V and 6 bases from J, with 17 bases between. Per germline, CDR1 MNHEY and CDR2 SVGAGI. This CDR3 comprises 15 residues. The CDR3 nucleotides are TGTGCCAGCAGTGCCAGTGGGGGCGGAGGTCAGCCCCAGCATTTT. Protein product: CASSASGGGGQPQHF.

This clone was observed at least ten times. This sequence joins TRBV19 and TRBJ2-7; D is uncertain. This CDR3 has 14 residues. Germline loops: CDR1 LNHDA, CDR2 SQIVND (reference sequence). Trimming left V 1 base short and J 0 bases short, with 7 bases between. CDR3 residues: CASSIGGTSYEQYF. In DNA, the CDR3 is TGTGCCAGTAGTATAGGCGGTACCTCCTACGAGCAGTACTTC.

This clone was counted at least ten times. V gene TRBV29-1 combines with J gene TRBJ2-5, with TRBD1 identical over 7 bases. The CDR3 runs 14 residues. The germline V gene encodes CDR1 SQVTM and CDR2 ANQGSEA. Losses at the gene ends were 3 bases for V and 5 bases for J; bases not matched to a gene: 9. The CDR3, as DNA: TGCAGCGTTGAGGCCGGGACAGCCAGGGAGACCCAGTACTTC. Translation: CSVEAGTARETQYF.

This clone came up many times. The gene calls are TRBV5-1 and TRBJ2-5, with unresolved D. This CDR3 is built from 12 residues. V lost 4 bases and J 5 bases, leaving 9 bases between the germline ends. CDR1 is SGHRS and CDR2 is YFSETQ in the germline V gene. The CDR3 is CASSPREETQYF. CDR3 DNA sequence: TGCGCCAGCAGCCCCCGTGAGGAGACCCAGTACTTC.

This clone was counted at least ten times. The rearrangement joins TRBV27 to TRBJ2-3; 11 bases are a match to TRBD2. V trimming: 3 bases; J trimming: 4 bases; junction bases outside the gene matches: 6. The CDR3 runs 16 residues. Germline loops: CDR1 MNHEY, CDR2 SMNVEV (reference sequence). In DNA form, the CDR3 reads TGTGCCAGCAGTTTGTCACTAGCGGGAGTTTCAGATACGCAGTATTTT. Protein product: CASSLSLAGVSDTQYF.

This clone has at least ten counts. The rearrangement joins TRBV30 to TRBJ2-7; possible D gene TRBD2, 5 bases. V shed 1 base and J shed 9 bases, with 19 bases lying between them. CDR1 and CDR2 (germline): GTSNPN, SVGIG (reference sequence). This CDR3 region has 14 residues. This CDR3 reads CAWSGTFSRIGQYF. The CDR3 region has the DNA TGTGCCTGGAGTGGGACTTTTTCACGAATCGGGCAGTACTTC. Combining the CDR3 with reference TRBV30 and TRBJ2-7 gives the whole variable domain SQTIHQWPATLVQPVGSPLSLECTVEGTSNPNLYWYRQAAGRGLQLLFYSVGIGQISSEVPQNLSASRPQDRQFILSSKKLLLSDSGFYLCAWSGTFSRIGQYFGPGTRLTVT.

This clone was detected many times. The V call is TRBV7-2, the J call TRBJ2-7; 10 positions agree with TRBD1. The CDR3 covers 14 residues. Germline-derived CDR1 and CDR2 are SGHTA and FQGNSA. With 5 bases clipped from V and 3 bases from J, the junction kept 4 bases outside the gene matches. CDR3 protein: CASSLGQGGYEQYF. DNA of the CDR3: TGTGCCAGCAGCCTCGGACAGGGGGGCTACGAGCAGTACTTC.

This clone was picked up many times. The CDR3 loop reads CASIKGTGTYEQYF. Here the CDR3 DNA reads TGTGCCAGCATTAAGGGTACAGGCACCTACGAGCAGTACTTC. The chain uses TRBV11-2 and TRBJ2-7; tentative D call: TRBD1 (5 bases). Germline V CDR1 and CDR2: SGHAT, FQNNGV. The CDR3 extends over 14 amino acids. The V end lost 7 bases, the J end lost 2 bases, and 15 bases lay between the germline ends.

This clone has at least ten counts. The chain links TRBV7-9 to TRBJ1-2; 9 bases fit TRBD1. J gave up 6 bases and V 5 bases, and 7 bases lay outside the gene matches. The germline gives CDR1 SEHNR, CDR2 FQNEAQ (reference sequence). The CDR3 extends over 14 amino acids. The CDR3 protein is CASSVLTGGDGYTF. CDR3 DNA: TGTGCCAGCAGCGTCTTAACAGGGGGCGATGGCTACACCTTC.

This clone has ten or more counts. This sequence joins TRBV5-1 and TRBJ2-1, with D hard to call. Trimming shortened V by 0 bases and J by 10 bases, and 14 bases separated the two germline ends. The CDR3 sequence is 14 residues long. Germline CDR1 reads SGHRS; CDR2 reads YFSETQ. CDR3 in DNA: TGCGCCAGCAGCTTGGAGCCCAGTTGGGCCGAGCAGTTCTTC. It codes for CASSLEPSWAEQFF.

This clone came up many times. V and J are TRBV5-5 and TRBJ2-2, with 7 bases identical to TRBD1. J lost 1 base, V lost 3 bases, and 3 bases had no gene match. Germline V gene data show CDR1 as SGHKS and CDR2 as YYEKEE (reference sequence). This CDR3 is 15 amino acids long. The CDR3 protein is CASSSGTVNTGELFF. Here the CDR3 DNA reads TGTGCCAGCAGCTCAGGGACAGTGAACACCGGGGAGCTGTTTTTT. The complete variable domain, with remaining parts taken from reference TRBV5-5 and TRBJ2-2, reads DAGVTQSPTHLIKTRGQQVTLRCSPISGHKSVSWYQQVLGQGPQFIFQYYEKEERGRGNFPDRFSARQFPNYSSELNVNALLLGDSALYLCASSSGTVNTGELFFGEGSRLTVL.

This clone has at least ten counts. The chain combines TRBV7-9 with TRBJ2-2; 7 bases are shared with TRBD1. The germline gives CDR1 SEHNR, CDR2 FQNEAQ (reference sequence). V was clipped by 5 bases and J by 6 bases; unmatched bases: 9. This CDR3 contains 15 residues. The CDR3 nucleotides read TGTGCCAGCAGCATCGACAGGGTGCGGGCCGGGGAGCTGTTTTTT. Residues: CASSIDRVRAGELFF.

This clone was seen at least ten times. The chain employs TRBV7-7 and TRBJ2-7; 8 positions agree with TRBD1. Germline CDR1 and CDR2: SSHAT and FNYEAQ (reference sequence). CDR3 size: 13 residues. J gave up 5 bases and V 5 bases, and 5 bases lay outside the gene matches. The DNA of the CDR3 is TGTGCCAGCAGCATCGACAGGGGTAACGAGCAGTACTTC. It specifies CASSIDRGNEQYF.

This clone has only a few counts. The rearrangement uses TRBV7-9 and TRBJ2-5; possible D gene TRBD2, 6 bases. V shed 1 base and J shed 5 bases, with 11 bases lying between them. Germline-derived CDR1 and CDR2 are SEHNR and FQNEAQ (reference sequence). This CDR3 spans 14 amino acids. The CDR3 bases are TGTGCCAGCAGCTTAGTGGCGGGACTTGAGACCCAGTACTTC. This sequence encodes CASSLVAGLETQYF.

This clone has a handful of counts. The chain is built from TRBV4-1 and TRBJ2-4, with D possibly matching TRBD2 (5 bases). Per germline, CDR1 MGHRA and CDR2 YSYEKL. V was pared by 0 bases and J by 2 bases, with 14 bases between. This CDR3 region has 17 residues. CDR3 sequence (DNA): TGCGCCAGCAGCCAAGACCCGGGTAGAGGGACCAAAAACATTCAGTACTTC. The encoded protein is CASSQDPGRGTKNIQYF.

This clone showed up many times. This chain uses TRBV5-1 with TRBJ1-1; weak D call: TRBD1 (5 bases). V lost 0 bases to trimming and J lost 6 bases, with 12 bases between them. CDR3 length: 14 residues. The germline V gene encodes CDR1 SGHRS and CDR2 YFSETQ. CDR3 DNA: TGCGCCAGCAGCTTGGGAGGCCCCAGGGCTGAAGCTTTCTTT. As protein: CASSLGGPRAEAFF.

This clone occurred many times. This rearrangement joins TRBV5-4 to TRBJ1-2, with 10 bases aligning to TRBD1. With V trimmed by 1 base and J by 8 bases, 14 bases remained unmatched. Germline CDR1 reads SGHNT; CDR2 reads YYREEE (reference sequence). The CDR3 is 17 residues long. CDR3: CASSLPATRQGAGGYTF. The CDR3 DNA reads as TGTGCCAGCAGCTTGCCGGCGACGAGACAGGGGGCTGGAGGCTACACCTTC.

This clone came up many times. The chain joins TRBV29-1 to TRBJ1-4, with no clear D. The CDR3 extends over 15 amino acids. The germline gives CDR1 SQVTM, CDR2 ANQGSEA. V was clipped by 1 base and J by 0 bases, with 9 bases between them. CDR3 loop: CSVEVRGTTNEKLFF. CDR3 nucleotide sequence: TGCAGCGTTGAAGTTCGCGGAACAACTAATGAAAAACTGTTTTTT.